Detailed here is one T cell receptor beta chain. No antigen is known for it. Germline V gene data show CDR1 as MNHNY and CDR2 as SVGAGI (reference sequence). This CDR3 is 15 amino acids long. Trimming cost V 6 bases and J 6 bases; bases outside gene matches: 7. This sample was taken from a study of CD8 T cells in Susac syndrome. The RNA input was 0.5 to 1 ug, and it was reverse transcribed with random hexamers. Amplification of the TCR beta CDR3 was carried out by immunoSEQ multiplex PCR, which spanned a total of 54 Vbeta and 13 Jbeta segments. TCRdb reprocessed the immunoSEQ multiplex PCR reads via MiXCR and lists one record per CDR3 protein. The sample contains roughly 170,000 distinct CDR3 sequences, 85% to 95% of which appear only once. Study findings and constraints: The number of individuals included in the study's TCR sequencing and HLA analysis was acknowledged as relatively small.

This sequence joins TRBV6-6 and TRBJ2-3, with 12 bases aligning to TRBD1. Material for sequencing was CD4+ T cells from PBMCs. The origin of this receptor is a human donor with multiple sclerosis. In nucleotides, the CDR3 is TGTGCCAGCAGATCCCCGGGACAGGGGGCCGATACGCAGTATTTT. Its protein is CASRSPGQGADTQYF.